One sample yielded the 27 T cell receptor beta chains listed below, sequenced in a study of OX40 agonist ivuxolimab in advanced cancers. TCRdb keeps only in-frame clones here, not all; method: immunoSEQ multiplex PCR. The table includes tens of thousands of clones, roughly four fifths detected once. Sequences were derived from CD4+ or CD8+ T cells sorted from blood, sampled in a trial of the OX40 agonist ivuxolimab. The receptors derive from an adult with an advanced solid tumor such as melanoma, head and neck, liver or kidney cancer.

The gene calls are TRBV19 and TRBJ1-5, with D possibly being TRBD1 (5 bases). The CDR3 loop spans 16 amino acids. The V gene lost 4 bases and the J gene lost 2 bases, with 15 bases spanning the gap. The V gene's germline CDR1 is LNHDA and CDR2 SQIVND (reference sequence). CDR3 residues: CASSSQGPGGNQPQHF. CDR3 sequence (DNA): TGTGCCAGTAGTAGCCAGGGACCGGGGGGCAATCAGCCCCAGCATTTT.

V and J are TRBV6-1 and TRBJ1-1; 8 positions agree with TRBD1. Germline values: CDR1 MNHNS, CDR2 SASEGT. This CDR3 comprises 16 residues. V was pared by 3 bases and J by 4 bases, with 10 bases of the junction left unmatched. The CDR3 spells CASSDTGGGRVTEAFF. CDR3 nucleotides: TGTGCCAGCAGTGACACAGGGGGGGGAAGGGTCACTGAAGCTTTCTTT.

This clone was seen a handful of times. This chain links TRBV30 with TRBJ2-1; D uncertain. The CDR3 sequence is 15 residues long. Per germline, CDR1 GTSNPN and CDR2 SVGIG (reference sequence). V was clipped by 2 bases and J by 1 base, with 12 bases between them. The CDR3: CAWSLAGTSYNEQFF. The CDR3 DNA is TGTGCCTGGAGTTTGGCAGGCACGTCCTACAATGAGCAGTTCTTC.

This rearrangement joins TRBV2 to TRBJ1-5; D is undetermined. This CDR3 comprises 15 residues. Germline CDR1 is SNHLY and CDR2 is FYNNEI. The V end was cut by 4 bases, the J end by 1 base, with 11 bases between. The CDR3, as DNA: TGTGCCAGCAGTGCTTGGGAGGGCAGCAATCAGCCCCAGCATTTT. It translates to CASSAWEGSNQPQHF.

The chain employs TRBV7-7 and TRBJ2-2; the match to TRBD2 covers 10 bases. V shed 5 bases and J 0 bases; nucleotides not matched to a gene: 6. Germline-derived CDR1 and CDR2 are SSHAT and FNYEAQ (reference sequence). The CDR3 loop spans 17 amino acids. The CDR3 sequence is CASSTGTSEANTGELFF. The CDR3 DNA is TGTGCCAGCAGCACCGGGACTAGCGAAGCGAACACCGGGGAGCTGTTTTTT.

The genes are TRBV19 and TRBJ1-3; the D gene is possibly TRBD1 (6 bases). This CDR3 spans 15 amino acids. V gave up 5 bases and J gave up 4 bases, with 15 bases separating them. Per the germline V gene, CDR1 is LNHDA and CDR2 is SQIVND (reference sequence). CDR3 region: CASSASGGAGNTIYF. DNA of the CDR3: TGTGCCAGTAGTGCTTCTGGGGGCGCAGGAAACACCATATATTTT.

This clone was recorded a few times. V gene TRBV19 combines with J gene TRBJ1-2; D is unresolved. CDR1 and CDR2 from the germline V gene are LNHDA and SQIVND (reference sequence). The CDR3 is 13 residues long. Deletions cut 3 bases from V and 3 bases from J, with 8 bases between. For the CDR3, the DNA is TGTGCCAGTAGTATCTTAACGGACTATGGCTACACCTTC. As protein: CASSILTDYGYTF.

CDR3 coding DNA: TGTGCCAGCAGTGAGAGAGGCCCGGGACAGCCCTCCTATGGCTACACCTTC. Protein: CASSERGPGQPSYGYTF. The rearrangement uses TRBV2 and TRBJ1-2; 7 bases line up with TRBD1. Germline V gene sequence: CDR1 SNHLY, CDR2 FYNNEI. V shed 3 bases and J 4 bases; nucleotides not matched to a gene: 14. The CDR3 spans 17 residues.

The chain uses TRBV19 and TRBJ1-1; D gene uncertain. Trimming shortened V by 7 bases and J by 1 base, and 4 bases separated the two germline ends. The length of the CDR3 is 11 residues. The germline V gene has CDR1 LNHDA and CDR2 SQIVND (reference sequence). The CDR3 protein is CASKGNTEAFF. DNA for the CDR3: TGTGCCAGTAAGGGGAACACTGAAGCTTTCTTT.

The chain is built from TRBV28 and TRBJ2-7; tentative D call: TRBD1 (6 bases). Trimming left V 3 bases short and J 6 bases short, with 15 bases between. The CDR3 is made up of 14 amino acids. Germline V lookup: CDR1 MDHEN, CDR2 SYDVKM. The CDR3 bases are TGTGCCAGCAGTTTTAGGGGCAGGGGCAGCGAGCAGTACGTC. It translates to CASSFRGRGSEQYV.

V usage is TRBV27 and J usage is TRBJ2-6; D tentatively reads TRBD1 or TRBD2 (5 bases each). Trimming removed 2 bases at V and 12 bases at J, with 11 bases between. Germline-derived CDR1 and CDR2 are MNHEY and SMNVEV (reference sequence). This CDR3 contains 13 residues. This chain's CDR3 is CASSLKGTGVLTF. The CDR3 DNA sequence: TGTGCCAGCAGTTTAAAAGGGACGGGCGTCCTGACTTTC.

This chain joins TRBV9 and TRBJ2-5; the match to TRBD2 covers 8 bases. CDR1 is SGDLS and CDR2 is YYNGEE in the germline V gene. V shed 1 base and J 4 bases; nucleotides not matched to a gene: 6. This CDR3 has 15 amino acids. CDR3 protein: CASSVNGLAGETQYF. The CDR3, as DNA: TGTGCCAGCAGCGTAAACGGGCTAGCGGGAGAGACCCAGTACTTC.

This chain joins TRBV7-2 and TRBJ2-7; a possible D gene is TRBD1 (6 bases). The germline V and J ends were trimmed by 5 bases and 0 bases, with 11 bases remaining between them. Germline V lookup: CDR1 SGHTA, CDR2 FQGNSA. There are 14 residues in the CDR3. The CDR3 coding sequence is TGTGCCAGCAGCCCGGACAGAACCTCCTACGAGCAGTACTTC. Its translation: CASSPDRTSYEQYF.

The sample holds a few counts of this clone. V and J are TRBV5-4 and TRBJ1-1, with D tentatively TRBD1 (5 bases). The CDR3 spans 15 residues. The V end was cut by 4 bases, the J end by 5 bases, with 18 bases between. The germline gives CDR1 SGHNT, CDR2 YYREEE (reference sequence). This CDR3 reads CASSARMGVGTEAFF. The CDR3 DNA reads as TGTGCCAGCAGCGCCAGGATGGGGGTGGGAACTGAAGCTTTCTTT.

The gene calls are TRBV9 and TRBJ1-2; 12 bases are a match to TRBD1. The CDR3 runs 16 residues. Unmatched junction bases numbered 7, after V lost 0 bases and J lost 7 bases. Per the germline V gene, CDR1 is SGDLS and CDR2 is YYNGEE. The CDR3 protein is CASSVDPGQGASGYTF. The CDR3 DNA sequence: TGTGCCAGCAGCGTAGATCCGGGACAGGGGGCTTCTGGCTACACCTTC.

V gene TRBV18 combines with J gene TRBJ1-4; D is undetermined. The germline V gene encodes CDR1 KGHSH and CDR2 LQKENI. CDR3 length equals 13 residues. Trimming removed 5 bases from V and 8 bases from J, with 12 bases in between. The CDR3 sequence is CASSTGFREKLFF. The CDR3 DNA reads TGTGCCAGCTCAACGGGGTTCAGGGAAAAACTGTTTTTT.

Written as DNA, the CDR3 is TGCGCCAGCAGCCCTCGCCCGGGACAGGCAACCTCTGGGGCCAACGTCCTGACTTTC. Residues: CASSPRPGQATSGANVLTF. This chain uses TRBV5-1 with TRBJ2-6; TRBD1 matches 8 bases. The CDR3 extends over 19 amino acids. V lost 4 bases and J lost 0; bases outside the gene matches: 12. From germline, CDR1 is SGHRS and CDR2 YFSETQ.

This rearrangement joins TRBV7-9 to TRBJ2-5, with D perhaps matching TRBD2 (6 bases). Trimming shortened V by 3 bases and J by 5 bases, and 10 bases separated the two germline ends. CDR1 SEHNR and CDR2 FQNEAQ come from the germline V gene (reference sequence). The CDR3 loop spans 13 amino acids. CDR3 DNA: TGTGCCAGCAGCTTCGGGGGTGGTGAGACCCAGTACTTC. Its translation: CASSFGGGETQYF.

This clone was observed once. V and J are TRBV7-6 and TRBJ2-7; TRBD1 is a possible D gene (5 bases). Trimming stripped 4 bases from V and 3 bases from J, with 13 bases between. The CDR3 runs to 14 residues. Germline V gene lookup returns CDR1 SGHVS and CDR2 FNYEAQ. The CDR3 nucleotides read TGTGCCAGCAGCTCAGCAGGGATGGACTACGAGCAGTACTTC. Translated: CASSSAGMDYEQYF.

This chain uses TRBV27 with TRBJ2-7; D may be TRBD1 (5 bases). This CDR3 comprises 16 residues. Trimming pared 4 bases from V and 3 bases from J, leaving 19 bases between. Germline CDR1 MNHEY, CDR2 SMNVEV (reference sequence). Here the CDR3 DNA reads TGTGCCAGCAGTTCCCAGGGTTTGGCCCCGCACTACGAGCAGTACGTC. The encoded protein is CASSSQGLAPHYEQYV.

The chain recombines TRBV7-9 with TRBJ1-4; no clear D. Trimming took off 2 bases at V and 7 bases at J, with 2 bases between the two ends. Germline lookup yields CDR1 SEHNR and CDR2 FQNEAQ (reference sequence). The CDR3 contains 11 residues. The CDR3 coding sequence is TGTGCCAGCAGCTTACTTGAAAAACTGTTTTTT. Translated, it gives CASSLLEKLFF.

The chain combines TRBV5-8 with TRBJ1-2, with a tentative D call TRBD1 (6 bases). Trimming removed 4 bases at V and 4 bases at J, with 17 bases between. The length of the CDR3 is 15 residues. Germline V gene sequence: CDR1 SGHTS, CDR2 YDEGEE. CDR3 DNA: TGTGCCAGCAGCCGCGAGACAGGAGAATTCTATGGCTACACCTTC. Translation gives CASSRETGEFYGYTF.

In the case of this clone: The same CDR3 also results from other DNA sequences found in this sample. The rearrangement uses TRBV6-6 and TRBJ1-2; 7 nucleotides match TRBD1. The CDR3 runs 14 residues. CDR1 MNHNY and CDR2 SVGAGI come from the germline V gene (reference sequence). V lost 4 bases and J lost 4; bases outside the gene matches: 6. Here the CDR3 DNA reads TGTGCCAGCAGTTCCCCCGACAGGGCCTATGGCTACACCTTC. It codes for CASSSPDRAYGYTF.

This rearrangement joins TRBV19 to TRBJ1-4, with D possibly TRBD1 on 5 matching bases. Per the germline V gene, CDR1 is LNHDA and CDR2 is SQIVND (reference sequence). The CDR3 consists of 13 residues. V lost 5 bases to trimming and J lost 6 bases, with 10 bases between them. The CDR3 here is CASSLGADEKLFF. In nucleotides, the CDR3 is TGTGCCAGTAGTTTAGGGGCGGATGAAAAACTGTTTTTT.

This clone was found a few times. CDR3 DNA sequence: TGTGCCACAAAGGGGGGAACTGAAGCTTTCTTT. Translated: CATKGGTEAFF. The chain employs TRBV25-1 and TRBJ1-1, with D possibly being TRBD1 (6 bases). The germline CDR1 and CDR2 sequences are MGHDK and SYGVNS. The V gene lost 10 bases and the J gene lost 5 bases, with 11 bases spanning the gap. This CDR3 is built from 11 residues.

The gene calls are TRBV6-5 and TRBJ1-3; D not certain. CDR1 and CDR2 (germline): MNHEY, SVGAGI. V gave up 6 bases and J gave up 3 bases, with 12 bases separating them. The length of the CDR3 is 14 residues. The CDR3 DNA reads TGTGCCAGCAGCCTAAGACGATATGGAAACACCATATATTTT. This sequence encodes CASSLRRYGNTIYF.

This chain joins TRBV30 and TRBJ1-2, with D maybe TRBD1 (6 bases). V shed 3 bases and J shed 5 bases, with 13 bases lying between them. This CDR3 region has 13 residues. Germline loops: CDR1 GTSNPN, CDR2 SVGIG (reference sequence). CDR3 coding DNA: TGTGCCTGGAGACCTCCAGGGGCATATGGCTACACCTTC. Translation gives CAWRPPGAYGYTF.